The next 18 T cell receptor beta chains were all read from a single sample in a study of blood T cells in healthy people across ages. Alongside a J-beta primer mix, a sample-barcoded 5' primer served in a second PCR lasting roughly 7 to 12 cycles. From the 5' RACE reads, TCRdb called clonotypes with MiXCR, one entry per CDR3 protein. The sample carries 550,000 to 700,000 distinct CDR3 sequences, 27% recorded once. The material sequenced was blood. All receptors derive from a woman in her seventies in good health.

The chain joins TRBV10-3 to TRBJ2-5; D not certain. The DNA end is a closer match to TRBJ2-7, so the J assignment may be wrong. Per the germline V gene, CDR1 is ENHRY and CDR2 is SYGVKD. This CDR3 region has 11 residues. For the CDR3, the DNA is TGTGCCATCAGTCCAGGTGACGAGCAGTACTTC. Its protein is CAISPGDEQYF.

This clonotype was counted only a few times. V and J are TRBV20-1 and TRBJ1-5, with no clear D. The CDR3 consists of 12 residues. The V end lost 5 bases, the J end lost 3 bases, and 8 bases lay between the germline ends. The V gene's germline CDR1 is DFQATT and CDR2 SNEGSKA (reference sequence). DNA for the CDR3: TGCAGTGCTGTTGCACTCAATCAGCCCCAGCATTTT. Amino acid sequence: CSAVALNQPQHF.

The chain recombines TRBV10-3 with TRBJ1-5; 7 bases fit TRBD1. In germline, CDR1 is ENHRY, CDR2 SYGVKD. J was trimmed by 10 bases and V by 10 bases; bases with no gene match: 16. The CDR3 covers 14 residues. The CDR3, as DNA: TGTGCCACCTCTACACTAGGGACAGACAACCCCCAGCATTTT. Translated, it gives CATSTLGTDNPQHF.

This clonotype turned up a few times. The chain joins TRBV6-5 to TRBJ2-2; D call uncertain. Trimming stripped 5 bases from V and 5 bases from J, with 9 bases between. The germline CDR1 and CDR2 sequences are MNHEY and SVGAGI. The length of the CDR3 is 13 residues. The CDR3: CASSRIGTGELFF. CDR3 in DNA: TGTGCCAGCAGTCGTATTGGTACCGGGGAGCTGTTTTTT.

This clonotype has a handful of counts. The genes are TRBV27 and TRBJ1-1, with 10 nucleotides matching TRBD1. The CDR3 consists of 14 residues. Germline V CDR1 and CDR2: MNHEY, SMNVEV (reference sequence). V was pared by 6 bases and J by 11 bases, with 12 bases of the junction left unmatched. The CDR3 DNA reads TGTGCCAGCAGATCGGGACAGGGGACATTTGGTGCTTTCTTT. Amino acids: CASRSGQGTFGAFF.

The chain recombines TRBV4-3 with TRBJ1-2, with D hard to call. The V gene lost 0 bases and the J gene lost 0 bases, with 11 bases spanning the gap. The germline gives CDR1 LGHNA, CDR2 YSLEER. The CDR3 loop spans 16 amino acids. The CDR3 sequence is CASSQDTALPNYGYTF. The CDR3 coding sequence is TGCGCCAGCAGCCAAGATACTGCCTTACCTAACTATGGCTACACCTTC.

This clonotype came up a few times. The gene calls are TRBV7-2 and TRBJ1-2; 8 bases match TRBD1. V was clipped by 5 bases and J by 7 bases; unmatched bases: 9. Germline CDR1 SGHTA, CDR2 FQGNSA. This CDR3 contains 14 residues. The CDR3 coding sequence is TGTGCCAGCAGCCCAAGGACAGGGACACTTGGCTACACCTTC. It translates to CASSPRTGTLGYTF.

The rearrangement joins TRBV4-3 to TRBJ2-4; possibly TRBD1 for D (5 bases). CDR3 length: 17 residues. CDR1 is LGHNA and CDR2 is YSLEER in the germline V gene. Trimming pared 0 bases from V and 6 bases from J, leaving 18 bases between. The chain's CDR3 is CASSQDRLALQGNIQYF. The CDR3 DNA reads as TGCGCCAGCAGCCAAGATCGTCTGGCCCTCCAGGGAAACATTCAGTACTTC.

The chain couples TRBV6-2 or TRBV6-3 to TRBJ2-5; possible D gene TRBD2, 5 bases. The assigned J gene may be wrong: the sequence end matches TRBJ2-1 better. The CDR3 runs to 15 residues. CDR1 MNHEY and CDR2 SVGEGT come from the germline V gene. CDR3 nucleotides: TGTGCCAGCAGTTACTCGACTACGTTTAGGCCCGAGCAGTTCTTC. Translation: CASSYSTTFRPEQFF.

This rearrangement joins TRBV5-1 to TRBJ2-1; possibly TRBD2 for D (7 bases). V lost 1 base and J 0 bases, leaving 11 bases between the germline ends. The germline CDR1 and CDR2 sequences are SGHRS and YFSETQ. The CDR3 is made up of 16 amino acids. CDR3 in amino acids: CASSLSRGGSYNEQFF. The CDR3 DNA reads as TGCGCCAGCAGCTTGTCTAGGGGGGGCTCCTACAATGAGCAGTTCTTC.

The V gene is TRBV12-5, the J gene TRBJ1-2, with TRBD1 as a possible D gene (6 bases). The CDR3 consists of 13 residues. Germline V gene sequence: CDR1 LGHNT, CDR2 FRNRAP. Between the trimmed V and J ends, which lost 6 bases and 7 bases, there was a span of 15 bases. The CDR3 nucleotides are TGTGCTAGTGGCTTGTCGGGGGGCGGTGGCTACACCTTC. This gives the protein CASGLSGGGGYTF.

This sequence joins TRBV12-3 or TRBV12-4 and TRBJ1-1, with D hard to call. The CDR3 runs to 13 residues. V was cut by 2 bases and J by 5 bases, with 9 bases left in between. The CDR3 coding sequence is TGTGCCAGCAGTTTAACCCGTCAAACTGAAGCTTTCTTT. As protein: CASSLTRQTEAFF.

The chain links TRBV19 to TRBJ2-4; 12 bases agree with TRBD2. The V gene's germline CDR1 is LNHDA and CDR2 SQIVND (reference sequence). The CDR3 runs 19 residues. Trimming took 0 bases from V and 4 from J; bases not matched to a gene: 10. The CDR3, as DNA: TGTGCCAGTAGTATAGAGAAGGGGACTAGCGGGCGGAGGAAAAACATTCAGTACTTC. It codes for CASSIEKGTSGRRKNIQYF.

Details on this clonotype: Germline and junction disagree at one end, which may indicate a read error. DNA for the CDR3: TGTGCCAGCAGCTTAATGTCACCCATCCACTTT. This encodes CASSLMSPIHF. The J gene is TRBJ1-6, the V gene TRBV7-9, with unresolved D. Germline values: CDR1 SEHNR, CDR2 FQNEAQ (reference sequence). The CDR3 is made up of 11 amino acids.

This chain joins TRBV3-1 and TRBJ1-6, with D unresolved. The CDR3 length is 13 residues. V was cut by 0 bases and J by 19 bases, with 16 bases left in between. The germline V gene has CDR1 LGHDT and CDR2 YNNKEL (reference sequence). CDR3 region: CASSQDEGRIVHF. As DNA, the CDR3 is TGTGCCAGCAGCCAAGATGAAGGCCGAATAGTTCACTTT.

This clonotype was counted only a few times. The chain has TRBV12-3 or TRBV12-4 and TRBJ1-6; D remains unclear. This CDR3 region has 12 residues. V dropped 6 bases and J dropped 9 bases, with 9 bases sitting between them. CDR3 sequence reads: CASRVQVSPLHF. The CDR3 DNA follows: TGTGCCAGCAGAGTCCAGGTTTCACCCCTCCACTTT.

This chain connects TRBV29-1 to TRBJ2-5, with 7 bases aligning to TRBD1. CDR1 is SQVTM, CDR2 ANQGSEA, per germline. CDR3 length equals 14 residues. The J segment lost 3 bases and the V segment lost 6 bases, leaving 10 bases of the junction unmatched. This CDR3 reads CSVGRGDREETQYF. CDR3 nucleotides: TGCAGCGTCGGCCGGGGTGACAGGGAAGAGACCCAGTACTTC.

The chain joins TRBV4-2 to TRBJ2-7, with 9 bases lining up with TRBD1. The germline V gene has CDR1 LGHNA and CDR2 YNFKEQ. The trim removed 4 bases at V and 6 bases at J, leaving 10 bases unmatched. The CDR3 has 15 amino acids. This CDR3 reads CASSREGQGRGEQYF. For the CDR3, the DNA is TGTGCCAGCAGCCGGGAGGGACAGGGTCGGGGCGAGCAGTACTTC.